The entry below gives a single TCR beta chain sequence along with its context. Each donor's status was that of a healthy bone marrow donor. 60 Vbeta and 13 Jbeta primers were used in PCR. Repertoires were generated with immunoSEQ multiplex PCR, while TCRdb's copy carries only in-frame clones and drops some. This sample has around 120,000 clones; about 80% occur once, and the top ten carry 4.9%. The sample originates from a study of cytomegalovirus exposure and HLA in healthy donors. Deletions cut 7 bases from V and 4 bases from J, with 19 bases between. Germline CDR1 reads SNHLY; CDR2 reads FYNNEI. The CDR3 covers 15 residues.

The sequence was obtained from a man aged 50 or older in good health and CMV-seropositive. This rearrangement joins TRBV2 to TRBJ1-2, with a possible D match to TRBD1 (6 bases). The sample was PBMCs. The DNA of the CDR3 is TGTGCCAGCACCTCAGAGGGGCAGGGGATCTATGGCTACACCTTC. Translated: CASTSEGQGIYGYTF. The whole variable domain, filled in from reference TRBV2 and TRBJ1-2, reads EPEVTQTPSHQVTQMGQEVILRCVPISNHLYFYWYRQILGQKVEFLVSFYNNEISEKSEIFDDQFSVERPDGSNFTLKIRSTKLEDSAMYFCASTSEGQGIYGYTFGSGTRLTVV.